The sample holds one count of the clone carrying this T cell receptor (beta chain). The germline V and J ends were trimmed by 1 base and 0 bases, with 11 bases remaining between them. This CDR3 region has 15 residues. Germline CDR1 and CDR2: SGHRS and YFSETQ. Using immunoSEQ multiplex PCR, the repertoire was profiled, and TCRdb retains in-frame clones only, with some absent. The sample lists about 300,000 clones; approximately 76% were seen once. The data are from a study of cytotoxic CD8 clonotypes in ibrutinib-treated CLL. Sequencing used PBMCs, obtained at disease progression, from a patient treated with ibrutinib. This clonotype originated in a human donor with chronic lymphocytic leukemia. J is TRBJ2-7 and V is TRBV5-1; D is unresolved. As DNA, the CDR3 is TGCGCCAGCAGCTTGTTTCCGACAAGCTCCTACGAGCAGTACTTC. Translated: CASSLFPTSSYEQYF.